This T cell receptor beta chain was sequenced for a study of T cell responses to AZD1222 COVID-19 vaccine. Study summary: Pooling covered second doses at about 4 or about 12 weeks.

Clones were sequenced by immunoSEQ multiplex PCR, and TCRdb holds only the in-frame ones, with some missing. The repertoire holds 85,000 to 120,000 clones, with 75% to 90% as singletons. Germline-derived CDR1 and CDR2 are LNHDA and SQIVND (reference sequence). V lost 7 bases, J lost 6 bases, and 12 bases stayed unmatched. The CDR3 runs to 15 residues. Overall study results and limits: The number of AZD1222 recipients seropositive at baseline was only 6 or 7.

Comment on this clone: As yet, its antigen is unknown.

V gene TRBV19 combines with J gene TRBJ1-2; the match to TRBD1 covers 9 bases. This clonotype originated in an adult in good health. The source was peripheral blood, collected on day 0 of AZD1222 vaccination. The CDR3 region is CASTLEGDRADGYTF. For the CDR3, the DNA is TGTGCCAGTACCCTGGAGGGGGACAGGGCTGATGGCTACACCTTC.